This T cell receptor (beta chain) stems from a study of CD8 T cells in Susac syndrome. General study points: The TCR sequencing and HLA analysis in the study involved a relatively small number of individuals, as the study acknowledged.

The authors carried out high-throughput sequencing of TCR beta. They applied it to CD8+ and CD4+ T cells obtained from blood. Negative isolation was used for CD8+ and CD4+ T cells, and FACS enrichment was applied to TEMRA cells. Worth noting for this clonotype: Its specificity is unknown.

With random hexamers, reverse transcription was performed on 0.5 to 1 ug of RNA. Multiplex PCR with immunoSEQ amplified the TCR beta CDR3 across 54 Vbeta and 13 Jbeta. TCRdb processed the immunoSEQ multiplex PCR reads anew with MiXCR; each CDR3 protein has one entry. The sample has around 130,000 distinct CDR3 sequences, approximately 95% seen once. This receptor was identified in a human donor with multiple sclerosis. The sequenced sample consisted of CD4+ T cells from PBMCs.

CDR3 DNA: TGCAGTGAACCGGACGGGCACTATGGCTACACCTTC. Translated, it gives CSEPDGHYGYTF. V usage is TRBV20-1 and J usage is TRBJ1-2; D call uncertain. V dropped 7 bases and J dropped 3 bases, with 12 bases sitting between them. The germline gives CDR1 DFQATT, CDR2 SNEGSKA (reference sequence). This CDR3 has 12 amino acids.